What follows are 4 T cell receptor beta chains derived from one specimen sequenced in a study of blood T cell repertoires in COVID-19. Clones were sequenced by immunoSEQ multiplex PCR, and TCRdb holds only the in-frame ones, with some missing. This sample yields about 150,000 clones, of which around 82% are seen a single time; approximately 0.6% belongs to the top ten. The sample consisted of peripheral blood. These receptors were obtained from a man in his 60s with COVID-19, enrolled during active disease.

The chain combines TRBV7-9 with TRBJ2-2, with D possibly matching TRBD1 (6 bases). The V end lost 5 bases, the J end lost 6 bases, and 22 bases lay between the germline ends. Germline lookup yields CDR1 SEHNR and CDR2 FQNEAQ (reference sequence). The CDR3 sequence is 17 residues long. DNA of the CDR3: TGTGCCAGCAGCCGAACACAGGGAAAGGGTGAGGCCGGGGAGCTGTTTTTT. Protein sequence: CASSRTQGKGEAGELFF.

V and J are TRBV6-2 or TRBV6-3 and TRBJ2-5, with 8 bases lining up with TRBD2. CDR1 is MNHEY and CDR2 is SVGEGT in the germline V gene. The CDR3 contains 21 residues. J lost 5 bases, V lost 2 bases, and 25 bases had no gene match. CDR3 sequence reads: CASSYPILQGGSGGAQETQYF. The CDR3 DNA sequence: TGTGCCAGCAGTTACCCCATCCTTCAGGGTGGGAGCGGGGGCGCCCAGGAGACCCAGTACTTC.

This chain links TRBV27 with TRBJ2-5; 9 positions agree with TRBD1. Unmatched junction bases numbered 7, after V lost 6 bases and J lost 5 bases. There are 14 residues in the CDR3. The germline gives CDR1 MNHEY, CDR2 SMNVEV (reference sequence). The DNA of the CDR3 is TGTGCCAGCAGACGACAGGGGGGCGGGGAGACCCAGTACTTC. Translated: CASRRQGGGETQYF.

The chain combines TRBV19 with TRBJ2-6; maybe TRBD2 (7 bases). V lost 3 bases and J 0 bases, leaving 12 bases between the germline ends. The CDR3 is 17 amino acids. Germline V gene sequence: CDR1 LNHDA, CDR2 SQIVND (reference sequence). CDR3 DNA sequence: TGTGCCAGTAGTATCAGGGGACTAACCTCTGGGGCCAACGTCCTGACTTTC. Translated, it gives CASSIRGLTSGANVLTF.